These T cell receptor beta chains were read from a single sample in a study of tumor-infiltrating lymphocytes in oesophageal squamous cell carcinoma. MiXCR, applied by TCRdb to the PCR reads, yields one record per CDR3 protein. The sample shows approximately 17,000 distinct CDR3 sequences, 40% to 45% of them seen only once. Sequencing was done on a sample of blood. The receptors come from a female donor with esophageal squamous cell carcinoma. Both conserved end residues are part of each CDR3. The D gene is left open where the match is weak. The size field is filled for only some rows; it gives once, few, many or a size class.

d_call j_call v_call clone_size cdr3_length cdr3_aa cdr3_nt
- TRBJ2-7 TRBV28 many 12 CASSPQFGEQYF TGTGCCAGCAGTCCTCAGTTTGGTGAGCAGTACTTC
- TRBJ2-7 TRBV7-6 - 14 CASSPRAKGYEQYF TGTGCCAGCAGCCCCCGGGCCAAGGGGTACGAGCAGTACTTC
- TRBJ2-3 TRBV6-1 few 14 CASVFGSAADTQYF TGTGCCAGCGTCTTCGGGAGTGCCGCAGATACGCAGTATTTT
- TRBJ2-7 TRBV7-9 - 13 CASSLWISYEQYF TGTGCCAGCAGCTTATGGATATCCTACGAGCAGTACTTC
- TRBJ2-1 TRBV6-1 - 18 CASSEGGEPGPRGNEQFF TGTGCCAGCAGTGAAGGGGGGGAGCCCGGACCAAGGGGAAATGAGCAGTTCTTC
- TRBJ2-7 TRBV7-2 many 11 CASSLTYEQYF TGTGCCAGCAGCCTCACATACGAGCAGTACTTC
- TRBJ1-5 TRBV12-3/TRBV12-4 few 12 CASSLGEGPQHF TGTGCCAGCAGCCTGGGAGAAGGTCCCCAGCATTTT
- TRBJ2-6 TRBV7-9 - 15 CASSLHSSGANVLTF TGTGCCAGCAGCTTACACAGCTCTGGGGCCAACGTCCTGACTTTC
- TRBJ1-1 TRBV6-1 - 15 CASSTRDGPNTEAFF TGTGCCAGCAGTACCCGGGACGGCCCGAACACTGAAGCTTTCTTT
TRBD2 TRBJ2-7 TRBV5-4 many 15 CASSSETSSYNEQYF TGTGCCAGCAGCTCAGAGACTAGCTCCTACAATGAGCAGTACTTC
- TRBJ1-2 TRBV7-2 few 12 CASRWMQSGYTF TGTGCCAGCAGGTGGATGCAGAGTGGCTACACCTTC
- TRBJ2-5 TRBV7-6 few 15 CASRLRHIPIETQYF TGTGCCAGCAGACTCCGACACATACCTATAGAGACCCAGTACTTC
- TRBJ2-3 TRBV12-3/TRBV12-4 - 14 CASSLQGPFGEQLF TGTGCCAGCAGCCTCCAAGGACCCTTTGGGGAGCAGCTCTTC
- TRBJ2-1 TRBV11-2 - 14 CASSSLDREGVGFF TGTGCCAGCAGCTCTTTGGACAGGGAGGGGGTTGGATTCTTC
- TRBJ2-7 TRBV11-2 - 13 CASSLQHWSGLDF TGTGCCAGCAGCTTACAGCATTGGAGCGGCTTAGACTTC
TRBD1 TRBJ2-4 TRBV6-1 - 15 CASTGGSLAKNIQYF TGTGCCAGTACAGGGGGCTCCCTAGCCAAAAACATTCAGTACTTC
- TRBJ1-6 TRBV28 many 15 CASEVTAGANSPLHF TGTGCCAGCGAAGTCACGGCAGGGGCTAATTCACCCCTCCACTTT
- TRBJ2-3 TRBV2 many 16 CASSEAGLANTDTQYF TGTGCCAGCAGTGAAGCGGGGCTAGCGAACACAGATACGCAGTATTTT
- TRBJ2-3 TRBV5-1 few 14 CASSLRSRTDTQYF TGCGCCAGCAGCTTGCGGAGTCGCACAGATACGCAGTATTTT
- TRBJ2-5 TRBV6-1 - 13 CASNTGYKETQYF TGTGCCAGCAACACAGGTTACAAAGAGACCCAGTACTTC
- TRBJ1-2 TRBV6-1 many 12 CASSERNYGYTF TGTGCCAGCAGTGAACGTAACTATGGCTACACCTTC